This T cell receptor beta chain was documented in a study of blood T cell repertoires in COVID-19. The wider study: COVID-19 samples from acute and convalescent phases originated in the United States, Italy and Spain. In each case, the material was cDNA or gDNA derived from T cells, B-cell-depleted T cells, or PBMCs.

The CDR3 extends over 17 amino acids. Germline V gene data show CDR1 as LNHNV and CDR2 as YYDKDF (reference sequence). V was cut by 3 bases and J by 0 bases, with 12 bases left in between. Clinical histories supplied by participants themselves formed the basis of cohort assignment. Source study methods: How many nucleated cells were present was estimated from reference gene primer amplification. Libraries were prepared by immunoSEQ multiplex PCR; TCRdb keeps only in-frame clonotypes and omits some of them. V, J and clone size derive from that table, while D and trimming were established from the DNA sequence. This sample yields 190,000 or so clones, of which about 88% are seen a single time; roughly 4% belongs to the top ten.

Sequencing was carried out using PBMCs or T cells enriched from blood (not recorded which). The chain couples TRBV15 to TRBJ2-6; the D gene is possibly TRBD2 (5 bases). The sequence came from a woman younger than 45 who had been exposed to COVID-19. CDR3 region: CATSSVTDSSGANVLTF. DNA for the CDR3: TGTGCCACCAGCAGTGTGACGGACTCCTCTGGGGCCAACGTCCTGACTTTC.